The clone carrying this TCR beta chain was picked up one time. J lost 2 bases, V lost 4 bases, and 2 bases had no gene match. The germline gives CDR1 MNHNS, CDR2 SASEGT. There are 15 residues in the CDR3. The sample originates from a study of T cell changes during pregnancy in multiple sclerosis. Assay used: immunoSEQ multiplex PCR; TCRdb lists only in-frame clones, some missing. The sample has about 80,000 clones, about 92% seen once. The clonotype was recovered from a female donor with multiple sclerosis, enrolled in a pregnancy study. The source material was peripheral blood, sampled before pregnancy. The J gene is TRBJ2-3, the V gene TRBV6-1; 11 bases align to TRBD2. CDR3 amino acids: CASSVTSGNTDTQYF. The CDR3 DNA sequence: TGTGCCAGCAGTGTGACTAGCGGGAACACAGATACGCAGTATTTT.